This TCR beta chain is from a study of B cell selection in AIRE deficiency (dated by TCRdb to about 2019). About the study as a whole: Researchers compared TCRbeta repertoires of sorted blood CD4+ conventional T cells and regulatory T cells in AIRE-deficient patients with those in healthy controls. The TCR-sequenced cohort comprised roughly five AIRE-deficient APECED patients and roughly five healthy control donors.

The paper's findings and limits, for the study overall: Shared Treg sequences had shorter CDR3s, reflecting a bias toward rearrangements with few non-templated nucleotide insertions. Roughly 32% of the Treg TCRbeta sequences shared among healthy donors were detected in patient Tconv cells, suggesting that Treg-biased clones are diverted into the Tconv compartment. Among 3657 shared Treg TCRbeta sequences, 25% to 40% were shared exclusively by healthy donors and 7% to 9.5% exclusively by patients, which suggests that Treg selection is less efficient in the absence of AIRE. Tconv and Treg cells from AIRE-deficient patients showed TCRBV gene usage, CDR3 length and TCR diversity similar to those of healthy donors. Only TCRbeta chains were sequenced; around a third of shared healthy-donor Treg sequences also occurred in healthy Tconv, possibly because of differing TCRalpha chains.

A remark on this clone: The antigen it binds to is not known. The sample holds no much larger clone one base away, and base qualities are not on file.

The immunoSEQ platform was used for TCRbeta chain sequencing. Per the authors' processing: When Treg repertoires were pooled, patients gave 6x10^4 or so distinct TCRbeta sequences, while healthy donors gave around 96,000. Treg TCRbeta sequences found in two or more individuals were defined as public, and these public Treg TCRbeta sequences were then searched for in Tconv repertoires. Differences between groups were assessed by Mann-Whitney U tests with Bonferroni-Dunn correction in GraphPad Prism 7.03. What TCRdb holds here is the immuneACCESS table cut down to in-frame rearrangements. Part of the clones is not present; checked against another copy, under half of the missing clones reflect an unresolved V gene, and the others are unexplained. V and J calls and clone size are those listed in that table; D and trimming were worked out from the DNA. The sample records 20,000 to 25,000 clones, about 95% of which are singletons. The ten largest clones represent roughly 2% of the sample.

The CDR3 goes from the cysteine to the phenylalanine over 14 residues. Only the CDR3 DNA stays, 42 bases, in frame from base 1. V is pared back by 2 bases and J by 3 bases, with 11 bases lying between the germline termini. CDR1 and CDR2 were assigned from the germline V gene as KGHSH and LQKENI. CD4+CD25hiCD127low/negative cells were sorted as the regulatory T cell population. The AIRE-deficient patients had APECED syndrome. A FACSAria flow cytometer was used to sort the Tconv and Treg cells intended for TCRbeta sequencing. Sorted cells were collected in 5-ml round-bottom polystyrene tubes, and dry cell pellets were stored frozen at -80 degrees C prior to sequencing.

This receptor was identified in a human donor with AIRE deficiency. The chain employs TRBV18 and TRBJ2-7; the D gene is possibly TRBD1, with 5 bases matching. The sequenced sample was Tregs sorted from PBMCs. CDR3 sequence: CASSPRAGIYEQYF. At the DNA level, the sequence is TGTGCCAGCTCACCAAGAGCAGGGATCTACGAGCAGTACTTC.